This T cell receptor (beta chain) came from a study of blood T cell repertoires in COVID-19. Study summary: COVID-19 samples, acute and convalescent, were from the United States, Italy and Spain. Sources were T cells, B-cell-depleted T cells, or PBMCs; the material itself was cDNA or gDNA.

The CDR3 loop spans 13 amino acids. Germline CDR1 is SQVTM and CDR2 is ANQGSEA. Deletions cut 5 bases from V and 4 bases from J, with 14 bases between. Per the authors' pipeline: Reference gene primer amplification gave estimated nucleated cell counts. Data came from immunoSEQ multiplex PCR; TCRdb stores just in-frame clones and leaves some out. V and J calls and clone size are as listed in that table; D and trimming were resolved from the DNA. The sample holds some 120,000 clones, 90% seen once. The chain joins TRBV29-1 to TRBJ1-2; no definite D call. The sequence was obtained from a man aged 50-60 years with active COVID-19. Sequences were obtained from peripheral blood. CDR3 sequence reads: CSVMARNSYGYTF. The CDR3 bases are TGCAGCGTTATGGCCAGGAATAGCTATGGCTACACCTTC.